This TCR beta chain was captured in a study of CD4 T cells in relation to SARS-CoV-2 and coronaviruses. About the study: Patient ages ranged from roughly 21 to 80, median 38. Study results and caveats: In approximately 70% of donors, memory CD4+ clonotypes crossrecognized SARS-CoV-2 and at least one common cold coronavirus spike.

Only in-frame clones appear in the TCRdb table, and some are missing; sequencing was by immunoSEQ multiplex PCR. The table includes tens of thousands of clones, roughly 90% detected once. Turning to this clone: As yet, its antigen is unknown.

Germline assignment: CDR1 SGHVS and CDR2 FQNEAQ. This CDR3 is built from 15 residues. Trimming removed 5 bases from V and 5 bases from J; junction bases left unmatched: 6. The receptor comes from an adult with COVID-19. Sequencing was performed on memory CD4+ T cells from PBMCs. The chain is built from TRBV7-8 and TRBJ2-5; 12 bases align to TRBD1. CDR3 protein: CASSARDRGLETQYF. The CDR3 region has the DNA TGTGCCAGCAGCGCCAGGGACAGGGGGCTGGAGACCCAGTACTTC. The whole variable domain, filled in from reference TRBV7-8 and TRBJ2-5, reads GAGVSQSPRYKVAKRGQDVALRCDPISGHVSLFWYQQALGQGPEFLTYFQNEAQLDKSGLPSDRFFAERPEGSVSTLKIQRTQQEDSAVYLCASSARDRGLETQYFGPGTRLLVL.